This T cell receptor beta chain emerged from a study of breast tumors, draining lymph nodes, adjacent tissues. Notes on the study in general: Tumor repertoires ranked between lymph nodes and nontumor tissue in diversity, with V and J gene preferences. Most tumor T cells seemingly derive from lymph node, then expand in tumor. Tumor and nontumor repertoires were significantly more similar in luminal-like than in basal-like breast cancer. Tumor T cell lymph node origin was a supported hypothesis, not proven.

Axillary draining lymph nodes of breast cancer patients supplied the node samples. Trimming left V 6 bases short and J 3 bases short, with 16 bases between. Germline loops: CDR1 DFQATT, CDR2 SNEGSKA (reference sequence). The CDR3 has 14 residues. In its sample, this clonotype was seen many times. Its antigen is unknown. Using its own MiXCR run on the multiplex PCR reads, TCRdb lists one record per CDR3 protein. In the table there are about 110,000 distinct CDR3 sequences, 30% of which are singletons. The genes are TRBV20-1 and TRBJ2-3; D may be TRBD2 (7 bases). The sample consisted of axillary lymph node tissue. This TCR came from a female donor with breast cancer. Some clones in this sample may be carry-over from other donors' samples. DNA of the CDR3: TGCAGTGCCCCTCCGGGGGGCATGACAGATACGCAGTATTTT. Translated: CSAPPGGMTDTQYF.